The rows below give T cell receptor beta chains drawn from one sample of a study of blood T cell repertoires in COVID-19. Data came from immunoSEQ multiplex PCR; TCRdb stores just in-frame clones and leaves some out. The profile covers fewer than 350,000 clones, with 75% to 90% appearing a single time and around 1.8% taken by the ten largest. The sample was PBMCs or T cells enriched from blood (not recorded which). The receptors come from a woman aged 25 to 39 who had been exposed to COVID-19. Both conserved end residues are part of each CDR3. The D gene is left open where the match is weak. Clone sizes are given selectively: once, few, many, or a class where the clone is expanded.

J gene: TRBJ2-7; CDR3 length: 15; V gene: TRBV11-3; D gene: .; clone size: .; CDR3 DNA: TGTGCCAGCAGCTTAACCGCGGGGAGCTCCTACGAGCAGTACTTC; CDR3 protein: CASSLTAGSSYEQYF
J gene: TRBJ1-1; CDR3 length: 16; V gene: TRBV28; D gene: .; clone size: .; CDR3 DNA: TGTGCCAGCAGTTTCCGCGGGGGCGGAGGGCCCACTGAAGCTTTCTTT; CDR3 protein: CASSFRGGGGPTEAFF
J gene: TRBJ2-7; CDR3 length: 14; V gene: TRBV6-2/TRBV6-3; D gene: TRBD1; clone size: .; CDR3 DNA: TGTGCCAGCAGCCTGGACAGGTGGGCCTACGAGCAGTACTTC; CDR3 protein: CASSLDRWAYEQYF
J gene: TRBJ1-2; CDR3 length: 15; V gene: TRBV15; D gene: .; clone size: once; CDR3 DNA: TGTGCCACCAGCAGAGATGCCGGAGAAGGCTATGGCTACACCTTC; CDR3 protein: CATSRDAGEGYGYTF
J gene: TRBJ2-5; CDR3 length: 14; V gene: TRBV7-9; D gene: TRBD1; clone size: few; CDR3 DNA: TGTGCCAGCAGCTTTTGGACAGGGAAGGAGACCCAGTACTTC; CDR3 protein: CASSFWTGKETQYF
J gene: TRBJ1-2; CDR3 length: 12; V gene: TRBV5-6; D gene: TRBD1; clone size: .; CDR3 DNA: TGTGCCAGCAGCCTACAGACAGGGAGCTACACCTTC; CDR3 protein: CASSLQTGSYTF
J gene: TRBJ2-5; CDR3 length: 18; V gene: TRBV5-4; D gene: TRBD2; clone size: once; CDR3 DNA: TGTGCCAGCAGCTCTCACTCCGGACTAGCGGGAGAAAAAGAGACCCAGTACTTC; CDR3 protein: CASSSHSGLAGEKETQYF
J gene: TRBJ1-1; CDR3 length: 15; V gene: TRBV6-2/TRBV6-3; D gene: TRBD1; clone size: .; CDR3 DNA: TGTGCCAGCAGTCAGGAACTCAGGGGGCGCACTGAAGCTTTCTTT; CDR3 protein: CASSQELRGRTEAFF
J gene: TRBJ2-5; CDR3 length: 15; V gene: TRBV7-2; D gene: TRBD1; clone size: .; CDR3 DNA: TGTGCCAGCAGCCGGGGACAGGGGAGAAAAGAGACCCAGTACTTC; CDR3 protein: CASSRGQGRKETQYF
J gene: TRBJ2-5; CDR3 length: 14; V gene: TRBV5-4; D gene: .; clone size: .; CDR3 DNA: TGTGCCAGCAGGATTGAATCGAGAGGAGAGACCCAGTACTTC; CDR3 protein: CASRIESRGETQYF
J gene: TRBJ2-1; CDR3 length: 16; V gene: TRBV3-1/TRBV3-2; D gene: TRBD2; clone size: .; CDR3 DNA: TGTGCCAGCAGCCAAGAGGGACTAGCGTACTACAATGAGCAGTTCTTC; CDR3 protein: CASSQEGLAYYNEQFF
J gene: TRBJ1-1; CDR3 length: 15; V gene: TRBV25-1; D gene: .; clone size: .; CDR3 DNA: TGTGCCAGCAGTGAAATCGGACTCTTAAACACTGAAGCTTTCTTT; CDR3 protein: CASSEIGLLNTEAFF
J gene: TRBJ1-5; CDR3 length: 14; V gene: TRBV4-3; D gene: .; clone size: once; CDR3 DNA: TGCGCCAGCAGCCAAGGTTTAGGAGATCAGCCCCAGCATTTT; CDR3 protein: CASSQGLGDQPQHF
J gene: TRBJ1-2; CDR3 length: 13; V gene: TRBV3-1/TRBV3-2; D gene: .; clone size: once; CDR3 DNA: TGTGCCAGCAGCTACTTCAGGGGTGACGGCTACACCTTC; CDR3 protein: CASSYFRGDGYTF
J gene: TRBJ2-7; CDR3 length: 14; V gene: TRBV27; D gene: .; clone size: .; CDR3 DNA: TGTGCCAGCAGTTTCGCGGGGTCCCCCTACGAGCAGTACTTC; CDR3 protein: CASSFAGSPYEQYF
J gene: TRBJ2-1; CDR3 length: 14; V gene: TRBV10-3; D gene: TRBD2; clone size: .; CDR3 DNA: TGTGCCATACGACGGACTAGCGGAGACAATGAGCAGTTCTTC; CDR3 protein: CAIRRTSGDNEQFF
J gene: TRBJ2-3; CDR3 length: 13; V gene: TRBV2; D gene: TRBD1; clone size: .; CDR3 DNA: TGTGCCAGTTCAGGGGGCAGGGCAGATACGCAGTATTTT; CDR3 protein: CASSGGRADTQYF
J gene: TRBJ1-2; CDR3 length: 11; V gene: TRBV28; D gene: TRBD1; clone size: .; CDR3 DNA: TGTGCCTCACAGGGGGACTATGGCTACACCTTC; CDR3 protein: CASQGDYGYTF
J gene: TRBJ1-1; CDR3 length: 13; V gene: TRBV4-1; D gene: .; clone size: few; CDR3 DNA: TGCGCCAGCAGCCAAGTGGACACTCTGCGGGCTTTCTTT; CDR3 protein: CASSQVDTLRAFF
J gene: TRBJ1-5; CDR3 length: 17; V gene: TRBV5-1; D gene: .; clone size: few; CDR3 DNA: TGCGCCAGCAGCTTGTCAGGATTGGTGCAGGGAGGTCAGCCCCAGCATTTT; CDR3 protein: CASSLSGLVQGGQPQHF
J gene: TRBJ2-5; CDR3 length: 15; V gene: TRBV2; D gene: TRBD2; clone size: .; CDR3 DNA: TGTGCCAGCAGTGTCCTTAGCGGGAGAGCAGAGACCCAGTACTTC; CDR3 protein: CASSVLSGRAETQYF
J gene: TRBJ1-1; CDR3 length: 15; V gene: TRBV28; D gene: TRBD1; clone size: .; CDR3 DNA: TGTGCCAGCAGTTTAGGGGGACAGGGGAACACTGAAGCTTTCTTT; CDR3 protein: CASSLGGQGNTEAFF
J gene: TRBJ2-1; CDR3 length: 14; V gene: TRBV11-2; D gene: .; clone size: .; CDR3 DNA: TGTGCCAGCCGCTCTGAGGGGGGGGAGAATGAGCAGTTCTTC; CDR3 protein: CASRSEGGENEQFF
J gene: TRBJ2-1; CDR3 length: 16; V gene: TRBV19; D gene: TRBD2; clone size: once; CDR3 DNA: TGTGCCAGTAGTACCCGGACTAGCGGGAGTGGGAGTGAGCAGTTCTTC; CDR3 protein: CASSTRTSGSGSEQFF
J gene: TRBJ2-3; CDR3 length: 15; V gene: TRBV5-1; D gene: TRBD1; clone size: .; CDR3 DNA: TGCGCCAGCAGCTCAAGGGACAGGAGTTATGATACGCAGTATTTT; CDR3 protein: CASSSRDRSYDTQYF
J gene: TRBJ1-5; CDR3 length: 13; V gene: TRBV30; D gene: TRBD1; clone size: .; CDR3 DNA: TGTGCCTCGGACAGGGGGCTCAATCAGCCCCAGCATTTT; CDR3 protein: CASDRGLNQPQHF
J gene: TRBJ1-4; CDR3 length: 13; V gene: TRBV9; D gene: TRBD1; clone size: once; CDR3 DNA: TGTGCCAGCAGCGTAGGGACAGGGGAAAAACTGTTTTTT; CDR3 protein: CASSVGTGEKLFF
J gene: TRBJ1-5; CDR3 length: 13; V gene: TRBV6-4; D gene: .; clone size: .; CDR3 DNA: TGTGCCAGCAGCTCAGGCCCCAATCAGCCCCAGCATTTT; CDR3 protein: CASSSGPNQPQHF
J gene: TRBJ2-7; CDR3 length: 15; V gene: TRBV18; D gene: TRBD2; clone size: .; CDR3 DNA: TGTGCCAGCTCACAGACTAGCGGGATCTCCTACGAGCAGTACTTC; CDR3 protein: CASSQTSGISYEQYF
J gene: TRBJ1-1; CDR3 length: 17; V gene: TRBV28; D gene: TRBD1; clone size: once; CDR3 DNA: TGTGCCAGTAAGACAGGGGGACACCCAACGAGGAACACTGAAGCTTTCTTT; CDR3 protein: CASKTGGHPTRNTEAFF
J gene: TRBJ1-5; CDR3 length: 14; V gene: TRBV28; D gene: TRBD1; clone size: .; CDR3 DNA: TGTGCCAGCAGGACACCGGGACAGGGTCAGCCCCAGCATTTT; CDR3 protein: CASRTPGQGQPQHF
J gene: TRBJ1-1; CDR3 length: 14; V gene: TRBV5-4; D gene: .; clone size: .; CDR3 DNA: TGTGCCAGCAGGGATTTTAGATCTAGTACTGAAGCTTTCTTT; CDR3 protein: CASRDFRSSTEAFF
J gene: TRBJ1-2; CDR3 length: 16; V gene: TRBV4-3; D gene: .; clone size: .; CDR3 DNA: TGCGCCAGCAGCTCTTACCTGGAGGGTTCGTACTATGGCTACACCTTC; CDR3 protein: CASSSYLEGSYYGYTF
J gene: TRBJ1-3; CDR3 length: 17; V gene: TRBV19; D gene: TRBD1; clone size: .; CDR3 DNA: TGTGCCAGTAGTTTAAGGGACAGGTTCTCCTCTGGAAACACCATATATTTT; CDR3 protein: CASSLRDRFSSGNTIYF
J gene: TRBJ2-7; CDR3 length: 15; V gene: TRBV28; D gene: TRBD1; clone size: .; CDR3 DNA: TGTGCCAGCAGTTCGTTAACGGGACAGGGCTACGAGCAGTACTTC; CDR3 protein: CASSSLTGQGYEQYF
J gene: TRBJ1-6; CDR3 length: 16; V gene: TRBV6-5; D gene: TRBD1; clone size: .; CDR3 DNA: TGTGCCAGCAGTTACTCGCCAGGGGGCAACGGATCACCCCTCCACTTT; CDR3 protein: CASSYSPGGNGSPLHF
J gene: TRBJ1-5; CDR3 length: 15; V gene: TRBV19; D gene: .; clone size: .; CDR3 DNA: TGTGCCAGTAGTGGGGCGGTTAATAGCAATCAGCCCCAGCATTTT; CDR3 protein: CASSGAVNSNQPQHF
J gene: TRBJ2-1; CDR3 length: 17; V gene: TRBV27; D gene: TRBD2; clone size: .; CDR3 DNA: TGTGCCAGCAGCCCCCTGCCGGGACTAGCGGGAAGCAATGAGCAGTTCTTC; CDR3 protein: CASSPLPGLAGSNEQFF
J gene: TRBJ1-1; CDR3 length: 13; V gene: TRBV7-9; D gene: .; clone size: .; CDR3 DNA: TGTGCCAGCAGCCAGGGGACGGCAGGTGAAGCTTTCTTT; CDR3 protein: CASSQGTAGEAFF
J gene: TRBJ2-3; CDR3 length: 11; V gene: TRBV19; D gene: .; clone size: .; CDR3 DNA: TGTGCCAGTAGGTCCGCAGATACGCAGTATTTT; CDR3 protein: CASRSADTQYF
J gene: TRBJ1-6; CDR3 length: 14; V gene: TRBV4-3; D gene: .; clone size: .; CDR3 DNA: TGCGCCAGCAGCCAAGAGGACAGCTCGTCACCCCTCCACTTT; CDR3 protein: CASSQEDSSSPLHF
J gene: TRBJ2-5; CDR3 length: 13; V gene: TRBV7-9; D gene: .; clone size: .; CDR3 DNA: TGTGCCAGCAGCCCACCACCAGCGAGGACCCAGTACTTC; CDR3 protein: CASSPPPARTQYF
J gene: TRBJ1-4; CDR3 length: 17; V gene: TRBV4-1; D gene: .; clone size: .; CDR3 DNA: TGCGCCAGCAGCCAAGAACAGGGAGAGGGAACTAATGAAAAACTGTTTTTT; CDR3 protein: CASSQEQGEGTNEKLFF
J gene: TRBJ1-2; CDR3 length: 14; V gene: TRBV27; D gene: .; clone size: .; CDR3 DNA: TGTGCCAGCAGTTTAACAGGGAGGGGTGTTGGCTACACCTTC; CDR3 protein: CASSLTGRGVGYTF
J gene: TRBJ2-3; CDR3 length: 15; V gene: TRBV5-1; D gene: TRBD2; clone size: .; CDR3 DNA: TGCGCCAGCAGCTTAGGACTAGCGGGGGCAGATACGCAGTATTTT; CDR3 protein: CASSLGLAGADTQYF
J gene: TRBJ2-7; CDR3 length: 15; V gene: TRBV4-2; D gene: TRBD1; clone size: .; CDR3 DNA: TGTGCCAGCAGCCCGACAGGGGGCGAATCCTACGAGCAGTACTTC; CDR3 protein: CASSPTGGESYEQYF
J gene: TRBJ1-1; CDR3 length: 14; V gene: TRBV5-1; D gene: TRBD1; clone size: .; CDR3 DNA: TGCGCCAGCAGCCAAGACAGGGTTAGGGGTGAAGCTTTCTTT; CDR3 protein: CASSQDRVRGEAFF
J gene: TRBJ1-2; CDR3 length: 14; V gene: TRBV7-9; D gene: .; clone size: .; CDR3 DNA: TGTGCCAGCAGCTTAGTCCTGGAGGCGAGTGGCTACACCTTC; CDR3 protein: CASSLVLEASGYTF
J gene: TRBJ1-5; CDR3 length: 16; V gene: TRBV19; D gene: TRBD1; clone size: .; CDR3 DNA: TGTGCCAGTAGTACCCGGACAGGGGCCCGAAATCAGCCCCAGCATTTT; CDR3 protein: CASSTRTGARNQPQHF
J gene: TRBJ1-3; CDR3 length: 14; V gene: TRBV30; D gene: .; clone size: .; CDR3 DNA: TGTGCCTGGAGTTGGGCAGGGGAAGGAAACACCATATATTTT; CDR3 protein: CAWSWAGEGNTIYF
J gene: TRBJ2-3; CDR3 length: 17; V gene: TRBV12-1; D gene: .; clone size: .; CDR3 DNA: TGTGCCAGCGGTTCTCCCCAGCCTAACAGGGGTCCAGATACGCAGTATTTT; CDR3 protein: CASGSPQPNRGPDTQYF
J gene: TRBJ2-1; CDR3 length: 20; V gene: TRBV7-8; D gene: TRBD2; clone size: .; CDR3 DNA: TGTGCCAGCAGCTCATCCAGCCAGCGGGAGGTATTAACCTCCTACAATGAGCAGTTCTTC; CDR3 protein: CASSSSSQREVLTSYNEQFF
J gene: TRBJ2-3; CDR3 length: 15; V gene: TRBV6-4; D gene: .; clone size: .; CDR3 DNA: TGTGCCAGCAGTGACACCAGAAGTAGCACAGATACGCAGTATTTT; CDR3 protein: CASSDTRSSTDTQYF
J gene: TRBJ1-2; CDR3 length: 12; V gene: TRBV19; D gene: .; clone size: .; CDR3 DNA: TGTGCCAGTAGTATGCTTTCGGGTGGCTACACCTTC; CDR3 protein: CASSMLSGGYTF
J gene: TRBJ2-1; CDR3 length: 11; V gene: TRBV29-1; D gene: .; clone size: .; CDR3 DNA: TGCAGCGTCCATGAGCGTTTCTATCCGTTCTTC; CDR3 protein: CSVHERFYPFF
J gene: TRBJ1-5; CDR3 length: 15; V gene: TRBV6-5; D gene: .; clone size: .; CDR3 DNA: TGTGCCAGCACGGGGGGTGAGGCTGGCAATCAGCCCCAGCATTTT; CDR3 protein: CASTGGEAGNQPQHF
J gene: TRBJ2-7; CDR3 length: 13; V gene: TRBV12-3/TRBV12-4; D gene: .; clone size: .; CDR3 DNA: TGTGCCAGCGGTATACAGAGCTCCTACGAGCAGTACTTC; CDR3 protein: CASGIQSSYEQYF